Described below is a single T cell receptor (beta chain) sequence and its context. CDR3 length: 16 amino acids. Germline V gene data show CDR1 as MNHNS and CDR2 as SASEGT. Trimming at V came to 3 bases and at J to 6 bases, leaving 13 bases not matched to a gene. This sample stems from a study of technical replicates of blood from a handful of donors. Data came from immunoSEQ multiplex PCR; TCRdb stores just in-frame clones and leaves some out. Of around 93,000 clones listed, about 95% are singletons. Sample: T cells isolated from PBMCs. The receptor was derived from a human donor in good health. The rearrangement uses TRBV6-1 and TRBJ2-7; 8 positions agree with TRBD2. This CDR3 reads CASSDKGLVSRSEQYF. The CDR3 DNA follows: TGTGCCAGCAGTGATAAGGGACTAGTGAGTCGAAGCGAGCAGTACTTC.